This TCR beta chain was recovered during a study of PD-L1 blockade in urothelial cancer. Study conclusions and caveats: Larger 3-week expansion of tumor-associated blood clones was seen in durable-benefit patients.

Spiking of synthetic TCR analog templates was performed in each PCR. Method: immunoSEQ multiplex PCR; TCRdb's copy keeps in-frame clones and lacks some. The sample lists around 71,000 clones, around four fifths seen once, with approximately 6.7% in the top ten. Comments on this clone: The antigen remains undetermined.

Time point of the sample: pretreatment peripheral blood. The cohort comprised individuals with locally advanced or metastatic urothelial carcinoma. Patient sample counts ranged from 1 to 8, pretreatment and on-treatment. CDR3 length: 14 amino acids. Trimming removed 7 bases at V and 1 base at J, with 10 bases between. The germline V gene has CDR1 LNHDA and CDR2 SQIVND (reference sequence). The TCR was taken from a middle-aged man with urothelial cancer. This chain joins TRBV19 and TRBJ2-2; D call uncertain. This specimen consisted of PBMCs, obtained around atezolizumab (anti-PD-L1) treatment. The CDR3 reads CASTPGKNTGELFF. CDR3 sequence (DNA): TGTGCCAGTACCCCCGGTAAGAACACCGGGGAGCTGTTTTTT.